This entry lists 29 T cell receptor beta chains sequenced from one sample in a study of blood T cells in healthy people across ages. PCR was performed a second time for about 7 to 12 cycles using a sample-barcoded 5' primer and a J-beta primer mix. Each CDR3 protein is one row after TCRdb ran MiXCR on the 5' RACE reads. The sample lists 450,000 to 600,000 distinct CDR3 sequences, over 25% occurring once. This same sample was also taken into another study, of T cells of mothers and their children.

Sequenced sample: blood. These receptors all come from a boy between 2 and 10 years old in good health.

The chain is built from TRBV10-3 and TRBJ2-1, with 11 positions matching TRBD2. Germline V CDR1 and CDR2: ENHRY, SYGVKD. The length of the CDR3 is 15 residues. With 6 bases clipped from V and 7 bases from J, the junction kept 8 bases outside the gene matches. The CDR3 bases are TGTGCCATCAGCGAGGGGCTAGCGGGAGGTAATGAGCAGTTCTTC. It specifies CAISEGLAGGNEQFF.

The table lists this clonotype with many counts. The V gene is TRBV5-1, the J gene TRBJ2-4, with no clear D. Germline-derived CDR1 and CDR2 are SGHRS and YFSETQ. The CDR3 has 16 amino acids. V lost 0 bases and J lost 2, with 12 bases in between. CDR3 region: CASSLGRTGSKNIQYF. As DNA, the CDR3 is TGCGCCAGCAGCTTGGGCCGGACCGGATCCAAAAACATTCAGTACTTC.

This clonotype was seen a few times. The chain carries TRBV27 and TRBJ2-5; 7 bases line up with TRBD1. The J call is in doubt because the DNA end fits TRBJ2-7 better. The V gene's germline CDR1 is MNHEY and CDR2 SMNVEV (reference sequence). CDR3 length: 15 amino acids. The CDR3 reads CASSLRDRPLNEQYF. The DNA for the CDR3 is TGTGCCAGCAGTTTAAGGGACAGACCCCTTAACGAGCAGTACTTC.

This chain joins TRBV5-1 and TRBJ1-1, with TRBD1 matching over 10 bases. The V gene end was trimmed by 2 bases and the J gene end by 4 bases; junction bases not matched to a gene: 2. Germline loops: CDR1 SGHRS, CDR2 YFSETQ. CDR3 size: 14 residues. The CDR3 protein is CASSFRTGGTEAFF. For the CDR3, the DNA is TGCGCCAGCAGCTTCCGGACAGGGGGCACTGAAGCTTTCTTT.

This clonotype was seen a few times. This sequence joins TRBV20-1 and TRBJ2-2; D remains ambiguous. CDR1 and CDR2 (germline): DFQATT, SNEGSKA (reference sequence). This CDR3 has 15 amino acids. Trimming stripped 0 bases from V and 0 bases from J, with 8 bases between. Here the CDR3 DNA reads TGCAGTGCTAGAGATGGCAGAACGAACACCGGGGAGCTGTTTTTT. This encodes CSARDGRTNTGELFF.

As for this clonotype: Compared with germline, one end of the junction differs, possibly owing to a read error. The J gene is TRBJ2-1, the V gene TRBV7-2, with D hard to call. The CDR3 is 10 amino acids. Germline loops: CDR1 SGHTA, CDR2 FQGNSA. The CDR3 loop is CASSFNDQFF. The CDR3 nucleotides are TGTGCCAGCAGCTTCAATGACCAGTTCTTC.

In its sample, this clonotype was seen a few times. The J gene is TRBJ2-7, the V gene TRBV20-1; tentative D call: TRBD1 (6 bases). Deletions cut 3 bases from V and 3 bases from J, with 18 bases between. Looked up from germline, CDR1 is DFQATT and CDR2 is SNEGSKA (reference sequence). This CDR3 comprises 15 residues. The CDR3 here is CSASDPGQYVYEQYF. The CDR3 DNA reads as TGCAGTGCTAGTGACCCGGGACAATACGTCTACGAGCAGTACTTC.

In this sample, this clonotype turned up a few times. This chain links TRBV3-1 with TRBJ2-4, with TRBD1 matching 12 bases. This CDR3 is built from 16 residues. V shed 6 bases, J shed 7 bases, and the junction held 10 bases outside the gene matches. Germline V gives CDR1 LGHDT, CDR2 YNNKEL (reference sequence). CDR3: CASSDTGTGGRNIQYF. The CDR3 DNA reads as TGTGCCAGCAGTGACACCGGGACAGGGGGCCGGAACATTCAGTACTTC.

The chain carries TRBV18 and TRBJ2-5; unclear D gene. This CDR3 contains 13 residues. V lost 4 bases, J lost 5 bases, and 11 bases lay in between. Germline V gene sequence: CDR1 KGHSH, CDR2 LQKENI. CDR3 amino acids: CASSRNSRETQYF. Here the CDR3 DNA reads TGTGCCAGCTCACGGAACTCTAGGGAGACCCAGTACTTC.

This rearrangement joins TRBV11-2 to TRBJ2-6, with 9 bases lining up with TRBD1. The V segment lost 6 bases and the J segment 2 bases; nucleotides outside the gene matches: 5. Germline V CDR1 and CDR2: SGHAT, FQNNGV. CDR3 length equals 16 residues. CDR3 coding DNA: TGTGCCAGCAGATCATACAGGGGGCCTGGGGCCAACGTCCTGACTTTC. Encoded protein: CASRSYRGPGANVLTF.

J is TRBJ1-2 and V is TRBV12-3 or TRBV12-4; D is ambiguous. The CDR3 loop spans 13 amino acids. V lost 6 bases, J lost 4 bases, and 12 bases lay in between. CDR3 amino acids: CASSREFLYGYTF. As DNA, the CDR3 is TGTGCCAGCAGCAGAGAGTTCCTCTATGGCTACACCTTC.

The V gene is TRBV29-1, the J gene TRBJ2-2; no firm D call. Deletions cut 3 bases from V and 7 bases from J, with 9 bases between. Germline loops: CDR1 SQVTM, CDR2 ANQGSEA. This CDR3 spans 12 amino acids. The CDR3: CSVEGQFGELFF. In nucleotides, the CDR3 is TGCAGCGTTGAGGGTCAGTTCGGGGAGCTGTTTTTT.

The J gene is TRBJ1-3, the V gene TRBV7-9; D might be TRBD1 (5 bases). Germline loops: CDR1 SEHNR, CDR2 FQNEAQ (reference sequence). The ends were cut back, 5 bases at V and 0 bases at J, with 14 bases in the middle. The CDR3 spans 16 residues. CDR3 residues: CASSGVRGYSGNTIYF. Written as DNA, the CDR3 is TGTGCCAGCAGCGGGGTGAGGGGATACTCTGGAAACACCATATATTTT.

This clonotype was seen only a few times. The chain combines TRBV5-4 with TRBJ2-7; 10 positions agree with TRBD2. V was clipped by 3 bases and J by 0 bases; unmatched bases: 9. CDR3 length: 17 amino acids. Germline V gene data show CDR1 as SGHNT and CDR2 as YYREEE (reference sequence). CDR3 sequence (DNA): TGTGCCAGCAGCTCGGCTAGCGGGAGAGCTAGCTCCTACGAGCAGTACTTC. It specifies CASSSASGRASSYEQYF.

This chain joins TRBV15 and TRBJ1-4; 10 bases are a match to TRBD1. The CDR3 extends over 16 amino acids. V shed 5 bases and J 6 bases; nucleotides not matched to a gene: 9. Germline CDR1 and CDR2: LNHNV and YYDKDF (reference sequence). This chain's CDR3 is CATSEVPGQGHEKLFF. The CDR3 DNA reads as TGTGCCACCAGCGAAGTACCGGGACAGGGGCATGAAAAACTGTTTTTT.

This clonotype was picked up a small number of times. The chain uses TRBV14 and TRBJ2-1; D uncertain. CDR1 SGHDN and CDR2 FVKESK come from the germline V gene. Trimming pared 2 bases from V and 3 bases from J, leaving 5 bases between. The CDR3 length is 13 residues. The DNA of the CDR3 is TGTGCCAGCAGCCAACCCAACTACAATGAGCAGTTCTTC. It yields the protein CASSQPNYNEQFF.

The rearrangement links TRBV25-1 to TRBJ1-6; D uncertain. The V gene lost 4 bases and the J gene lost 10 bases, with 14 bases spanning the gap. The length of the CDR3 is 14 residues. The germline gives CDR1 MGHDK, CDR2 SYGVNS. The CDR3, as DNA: TGTGCCAGCAGTGGGGCGATACGTGGATCACCCCTCCACTTT. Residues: CASSGAIRGSPLHF. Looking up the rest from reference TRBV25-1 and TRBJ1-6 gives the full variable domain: EADIYQTPRYLVIGTGKKITLECSQTMGHDKMYWYQQDPGMELHLIHYSYGVNSTEKGDLSSESTVSRIRTEHFPLTLESARPSHTSQYLCASSGAIRGSPLHFGNGTRLTVT.

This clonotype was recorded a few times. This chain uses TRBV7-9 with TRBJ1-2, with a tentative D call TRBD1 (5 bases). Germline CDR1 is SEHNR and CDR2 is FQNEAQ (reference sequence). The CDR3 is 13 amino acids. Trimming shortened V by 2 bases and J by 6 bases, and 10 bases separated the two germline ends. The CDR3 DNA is TGTGCCAGCAGCTTACTTGGGGGTCATGGCTACACCTTC. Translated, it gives CASSLLGGHGYTF.

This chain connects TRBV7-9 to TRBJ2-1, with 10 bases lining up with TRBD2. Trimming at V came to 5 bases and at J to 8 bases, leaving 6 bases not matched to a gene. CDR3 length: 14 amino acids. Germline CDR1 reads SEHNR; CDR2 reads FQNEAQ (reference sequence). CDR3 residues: CASSRPGLAHEQFF. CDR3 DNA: TGTGCCAGCAGCCGACCGGGACTAGCGCATGAGCAGTTCTTC.

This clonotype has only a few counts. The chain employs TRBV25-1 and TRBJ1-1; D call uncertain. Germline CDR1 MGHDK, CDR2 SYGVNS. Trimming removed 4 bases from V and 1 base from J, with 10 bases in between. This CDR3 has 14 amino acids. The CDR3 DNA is TGTGCCAGCAGTGTCATTGATTCGAACACTGAAGCTTTCTTT. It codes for CASSVIDSNTEAFF.

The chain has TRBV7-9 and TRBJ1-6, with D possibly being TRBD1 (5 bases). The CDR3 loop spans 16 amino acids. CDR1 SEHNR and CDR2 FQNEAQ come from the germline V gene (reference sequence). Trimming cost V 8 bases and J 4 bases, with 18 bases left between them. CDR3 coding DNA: TGTGCCAGCGGGACGGCGAAAGGAGTTTATAATTCACCCCTCCACTTT. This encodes CASGTAKGVYNSPLHF.

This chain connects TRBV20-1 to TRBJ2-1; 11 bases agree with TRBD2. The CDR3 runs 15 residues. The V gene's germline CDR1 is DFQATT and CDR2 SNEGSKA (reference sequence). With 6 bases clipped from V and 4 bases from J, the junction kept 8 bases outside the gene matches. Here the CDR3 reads CSAPQLAGVYNEQFF. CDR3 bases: TGCAGTGCCCCCCAACTAGCGGGAGTTTACAATGAGCAGTTCTTC.

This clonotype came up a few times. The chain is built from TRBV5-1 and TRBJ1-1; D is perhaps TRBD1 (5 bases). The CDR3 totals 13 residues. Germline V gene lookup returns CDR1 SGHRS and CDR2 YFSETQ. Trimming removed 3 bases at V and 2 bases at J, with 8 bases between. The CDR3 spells CASSWQGNTEAFF. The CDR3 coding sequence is TGCGCCAGCAGCTGGCAGGGTAACACTGAAGCTTTCTTT.

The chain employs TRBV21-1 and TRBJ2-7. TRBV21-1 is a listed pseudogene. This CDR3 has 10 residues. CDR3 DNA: TGTGCCAGCAGGTACTACGAGCAGTACTTC. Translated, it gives CASRYYEQYF.

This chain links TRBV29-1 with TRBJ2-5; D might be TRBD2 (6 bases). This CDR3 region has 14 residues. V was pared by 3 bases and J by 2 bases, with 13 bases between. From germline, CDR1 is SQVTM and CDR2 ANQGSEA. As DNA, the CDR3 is TGCAGCGTTGACGGAGCGGGTGATCAAGAGACCCAGTACTTC. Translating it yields CSVDGAGDQETQYF.

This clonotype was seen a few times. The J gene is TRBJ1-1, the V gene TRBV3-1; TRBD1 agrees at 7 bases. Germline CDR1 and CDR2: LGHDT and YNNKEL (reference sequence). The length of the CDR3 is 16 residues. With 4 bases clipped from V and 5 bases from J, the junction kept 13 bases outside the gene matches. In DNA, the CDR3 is TGTGCCAGCAGCCCCCCCTCGACAGGGCCGGGGACTGAAGCTTTCTTT. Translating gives CASSPPSTGPGTEAFF.

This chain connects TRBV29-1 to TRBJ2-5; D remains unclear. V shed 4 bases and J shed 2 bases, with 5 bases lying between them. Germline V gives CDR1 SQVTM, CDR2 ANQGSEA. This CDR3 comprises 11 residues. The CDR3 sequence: CSVGRQETQYF. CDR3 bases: TGCAGCGTTGGTCGGCAAGAGACCCAGTACTTC.

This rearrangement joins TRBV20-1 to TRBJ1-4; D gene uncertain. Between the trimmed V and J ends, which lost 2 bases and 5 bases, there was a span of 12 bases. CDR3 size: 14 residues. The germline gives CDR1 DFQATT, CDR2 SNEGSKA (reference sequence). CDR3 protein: CSARKGNPNEKLFF. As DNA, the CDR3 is TGCAGTGCTAGAAAGGGAAACCCGAATGAAAAACTGTTTTTT.

CDR3 nucleotides: TGTGCCAGTGGGACAGCGAGGGGTTATGGCTACACCTTC. It encodes CASGTARGYGYTF. V gene TRBV19 combines with J gene TRBJ1-2, with 7 bases that match TRBD1. The CDR3 is 13 amino acids. Germline CDR1 and CDR2: LNHDA and SQIVND (reference sequence). Losses at the gene ends were 8 bases for V and 5 bases for J; bases not matched to a gene: 8.